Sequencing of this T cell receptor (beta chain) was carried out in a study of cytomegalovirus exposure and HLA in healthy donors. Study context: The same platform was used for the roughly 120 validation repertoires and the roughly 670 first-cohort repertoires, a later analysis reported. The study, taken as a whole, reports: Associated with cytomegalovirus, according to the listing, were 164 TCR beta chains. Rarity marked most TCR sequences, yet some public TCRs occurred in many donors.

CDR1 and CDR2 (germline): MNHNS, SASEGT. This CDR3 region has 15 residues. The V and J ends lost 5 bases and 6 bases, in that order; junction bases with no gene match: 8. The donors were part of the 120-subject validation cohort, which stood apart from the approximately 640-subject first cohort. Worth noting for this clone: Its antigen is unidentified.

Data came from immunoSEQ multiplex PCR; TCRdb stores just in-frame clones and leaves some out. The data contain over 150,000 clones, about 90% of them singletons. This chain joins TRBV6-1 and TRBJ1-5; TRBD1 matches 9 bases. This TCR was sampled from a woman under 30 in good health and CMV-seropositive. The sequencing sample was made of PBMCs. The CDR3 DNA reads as TGTGCCAGCAGTTTAAGTCCGACAGGGGGTCAGCCCCAGCATTTT. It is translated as CASSLSPTGGQPQHF.